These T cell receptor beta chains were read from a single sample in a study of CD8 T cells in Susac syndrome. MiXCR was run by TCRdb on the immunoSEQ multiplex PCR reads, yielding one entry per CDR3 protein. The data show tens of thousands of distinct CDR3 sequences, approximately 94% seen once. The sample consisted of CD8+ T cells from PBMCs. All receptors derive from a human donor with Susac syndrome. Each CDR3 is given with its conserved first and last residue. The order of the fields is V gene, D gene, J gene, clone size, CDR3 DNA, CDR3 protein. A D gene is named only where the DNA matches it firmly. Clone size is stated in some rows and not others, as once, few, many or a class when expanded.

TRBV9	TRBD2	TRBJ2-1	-	TGTGCCAGCAGTTATCTAGCGGGGGGGAATGAGCAGTTCTTC	CASSYLAGGNEQFF
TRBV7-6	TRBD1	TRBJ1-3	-	TGTGCCAGCAGCCCCGGACAGGGGCCAGGAAACACCATATATTTT	CASSPGQGPGNTIYF
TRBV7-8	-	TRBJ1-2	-	TGTGCCAGCAGCGTAGGACTTGGCTACACCTTC	CASSVGLGYTF
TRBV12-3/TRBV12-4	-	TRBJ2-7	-	TGTGCCAGCAGTACGAGTCTAGCCTCTGGCGAGCAGTACTTC	CASSTSLASGEQYF
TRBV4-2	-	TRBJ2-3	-	TGTGCCAGCAGCCAAAGGGGACCCGGGACAAGCACAGATACGCAGTATTTT	CASSQRGPGTSTDTQYF
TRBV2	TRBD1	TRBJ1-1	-	TGTGCCCCCGGGGGACAGGTAACTGAAGCTTTCTTT	CAPGGQVTEAFF
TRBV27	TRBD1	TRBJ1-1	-	TGTGCCAGCAACTCGGGACAGACTAACACTGAAGCTTTCTTT	CASNSGQTNTEAFF
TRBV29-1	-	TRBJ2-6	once	TGCAGCGTTGAATGGGTACAGGGAATAATCTTGGCTTCTGCTGGGGCCAACGTCCTGACTTTC	CSVEWVQGIILASAGANVLTF
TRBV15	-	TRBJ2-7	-	TGTGCCACCAGCAGACCGACGGAGACCTACGAGCAGTACTTC	CATSRPTETYEQYF
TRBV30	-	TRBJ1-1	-	TGTGCCTGGAGTTTCGGGAACACTGAAGCTTTCTTT	CAWSFGNTEAFF
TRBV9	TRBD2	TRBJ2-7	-	TGTGCCAGCAGCGTGGGACTAAACGAGCAGTACTTC	CASSVGLNEQYF
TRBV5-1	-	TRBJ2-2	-	TGCGCCAGCAACAACCGGGGCGAGCAGACCGGGGAGCTGTTTTTT	CASNNRGEQTGELFF
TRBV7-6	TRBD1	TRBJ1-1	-	TGTGCCAGCAGCTACGGACAGGCTCTAGAAGCTTTCTTT	CASSYGQALEAFF
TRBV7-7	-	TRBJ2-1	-	TGTGCCAGCAGCTTCGCCCTTCGTACACCCTACAATGAGCAGTTCTTC	CASSFALRTPYNEQFF
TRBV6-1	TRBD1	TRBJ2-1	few	TGTGCCAGCAGAGAGGGGACAGGAGATATCAATGAGCAGTTCTTC	CASREGTGDINEQFF
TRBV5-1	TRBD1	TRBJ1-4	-	TGCGCCAGCAGCTTGAAGCACAGGGGGTCTGAAAAACTGTTTTTT	CASSLKHRGSEKLFF
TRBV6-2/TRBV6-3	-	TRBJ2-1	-	TGTGCCAGCAGCTCCTCCGGGATCAACTCCTACAATGAGCAGTTCTTC	CASSSSGINSYNEQFF
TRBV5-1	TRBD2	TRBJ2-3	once	TGCGCCAGCAGCCCCGGGGGGGGGAGACGAGCAGATACGCAGTATTTT	CASSPGGGRRADTQYF
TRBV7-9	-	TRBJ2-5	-	TGTGCCAGCAGCTTTAGGGGTAGGGAGACCCAGTACTTC	CASSFRGRETQYF
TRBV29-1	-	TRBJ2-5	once	TGCAGCGAAGGACCGCTGACGAGCCAGTACTTC	CSEGPLTSQYF
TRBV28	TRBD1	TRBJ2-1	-	TGTGCCAGCAGCCATGGACAGGGGAAACAGTTCTTC	CASSHGQGKQFF
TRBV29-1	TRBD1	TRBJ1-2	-	TGCAGCGTGCCCGGGACAGGGTCGGAGGGCTATGGCTACACCTTC	CSVPGTGSEGYGYTF
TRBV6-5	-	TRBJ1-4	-	TGTGCCAGCCGGGGGGGTGCCAGCGAACTGTTTTTT	CASRGGASELFF
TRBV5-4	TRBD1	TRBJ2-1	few	TGTGCCAGCAGCTTACAGGGGGGCTCCTACAATGAGCAGTTCTTC	CASSLQGGSYNEQFF
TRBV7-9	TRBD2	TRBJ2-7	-	TGTGCCAGCAGCTCCGGGACTAGGGCCTACGAGCAGTACTTC	CASSSGTRAYEQYF
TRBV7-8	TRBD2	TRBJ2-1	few	TGTGCCAGCAGCCAGGGACTACGCGAGCAGTTCTTC	CASSQGLREQFF
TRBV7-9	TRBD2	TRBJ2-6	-	TGTGCCAGCAGATCCGGGACTAGCGGTAACTCTGGGGCCAACGTCCTGACTTTC	CASRSGTSGNSGANVLTF
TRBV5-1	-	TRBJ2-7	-	TGCGCCAGCAGCTTGGGAGGCAGGGAGTCCTACGAGCAGTACTTC	CASSLGGRESYEQYF
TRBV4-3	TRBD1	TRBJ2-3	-	TGCGCCAGCGCCCGGACAGGGAACGGAGATACGCAGTATTTT	CASARTGNGDTQYF
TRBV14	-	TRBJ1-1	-	TGTGCCAGCAGCCTTCTGCCGGGGGGAGGCACTGAAGCTTTCTTT	CASSLLPGGGTEAFF
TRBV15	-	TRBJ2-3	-	TGTGCCACCAGCAAATCGCAAGGGAGCACAGATACGCAGTATTTT	CATSKSQGSTDTQYF
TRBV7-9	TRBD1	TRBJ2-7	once	TGTGCCAGCAGCTCGGGACAGGGGGCCTCCTACGAGCAGTACTTC	CASSSGQGASYEQYF
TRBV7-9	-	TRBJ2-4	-	TGTGCCAGCAGCTCAGACAGGGCCAAAAACATTCAGTACTTC	CASSSDRAKNIQYF
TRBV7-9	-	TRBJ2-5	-	TGTGCCAGCAGCTCAAGGACAGTCCGGGAGACCCAGTACTTC	CASSSRTVRETQYF
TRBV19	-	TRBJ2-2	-	TGTGCCAGTAGTAGCACAGCCACCGGGGAGCTGTTTTTT	CASSSTATGELFF
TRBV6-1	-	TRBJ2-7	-	TGTGCCAGCAGTGGCGGACCGCAGTACTTC	CASSGGPQYF
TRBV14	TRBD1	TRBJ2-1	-	TGTGCCAGCAGCCCTCCGGGACAGCGCTACAATGAGCAGTTCTTC	CASSPPGQRYNEQFF
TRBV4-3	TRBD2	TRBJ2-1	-	TGCGCCAGCAGCCAAGACGGGGGGTCTGCCTTCTACAATGAGCAGTTCTTC	CASSQDGGSAFYNEQFF
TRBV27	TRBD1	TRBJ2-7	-	TGTGCCAGCAGTTCCGGGACAGGGAGGCGCGAGCAGTACTTC	CASSSGTGRREQYF
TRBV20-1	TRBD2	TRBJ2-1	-	TGCAGTGCTAGAGATAGGAACGGGGGGGCCAATGAGCAGTTCTTC	CSARDRNGGANEQFF
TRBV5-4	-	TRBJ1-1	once	TGTGCCAGCAGCTTGGCGCCGGGGTTGGCCGGTTTTGGTGAAGCTTTCTTT	CASSLAPGLAGFGEAFF
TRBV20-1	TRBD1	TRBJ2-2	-	TGCAGTGCCCAAGGTCGGGACAGGACCCCCACCGGGGAGCTGTTTTTT	CSAQGRDRTPTGELFF
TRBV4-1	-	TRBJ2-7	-	TGCGCCAGCAGCCAAGTCGCGGGGACGGACGAGCAGTACTTC	CASSQVAGTDEQYF
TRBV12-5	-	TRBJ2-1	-	TGTGCTAGTGCCTTACAGGGAGATGAGCAGTTCTTC	CASALQGDEQFF
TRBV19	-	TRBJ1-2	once	TGTGCCAGTAGTATAGGGGCCACAGACTATGGCTACACCTTC	CASSIGATDYGYTF
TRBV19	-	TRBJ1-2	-	TGTGCCAGTAGTGCCCGTGGCAGGGAGGATGGCTACACCTTC	CASSARGREDGYTF
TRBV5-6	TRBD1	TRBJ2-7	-	TGTGCCAGCAGCTCAATCACGGACAGGGGTTCCGAGCAGTACTTC	CASSSITDRGSEQYF